This T cell receptor beta chain was sequenced for a study of T cell responses to AZD1222 COVID-19 vaccine. Per the germline V gene, CDR1 is SEHNR and CDR2 is FQNEAQ (reference sequence). V lost 5 bases, J lost 0 bases, and 4 bases lay in between. CDR3 length: 12 amino acids. Some clones are missing from TCRdb's copy, which holds only in-frame ones; the method was immunoSEQ multiplex PCR. The repertoire includes 140,000 or so clones, roughly nine tenths of them detected once, and about 1.5% sits in the top ten. Sequences were derived from peripheral blood, sampled on day 0 of AZD1222 vaccination. The TCR originated in an adult in good health. The rearrangement links TRBV7-9 to TRBJ1-1; no clear D. CDR3 DNA: TGTGCCAGCAGCCCAATGAACACTGAAGCTTTCTTT. Protein product: CASSPMNTEAFF.